The sequence of this T cell receptor (beta chain) was determined in a study of blood T cell repertoires in COVID-19. About the study: Collection of acute and convalescent COVID-19 samples took place in the United States, Italy and Spain. PBMCs, B-cell-depleted T cells, or T cells were the source of the cDNA or gDNA that made up the material.

As originally analysed: For nucleated cells, counts were estimated from reference gene primer amplification. The data were produced by immunoSEQ multiplex PCR, yet TCRdb's version contains in-frame clones alone and is incomplete. That table furnishes V, J and clone size, whereas the DNA furnished D and trimming. In the table there are about 200,000 clones, about 82% of which are singletons. Followed longitudinally, the Seattle patients had been enrolled during active infection. CDR3 size: 14 residues. The V gene end was trimmed by 3 bases and the J gene end by 5 bases; junction bases not matched to a gene: 6. CDR1 is KGHSH, CDR2 LQKENI, per germline.

This receptor was taken from a man in his 60s with COVID-19, enrolled during active disease. This chain links TRBV18 with TRBJ1-1; 7 bases fit TRBD1. Sequencing was done on a sample of peripheral blood. The CDR3 region has the DNA TGTGCCAGCTCACCTACAACAGGGGCGACTGAAGCTTTCTTT. Its protein is CASSPTTGATEAFF.